What follows describes a single T cell receptor (beta chain). No antigen is known for it. No base quality information exists; no much larger clone differs at one position. The data are from a study of T cell responses to AZD1222 COVID-19 vaccine (dated by TCRdb to the early 2020s). Context from the whole study: Because spike-specific TCR depth and breadth did not differ between the two schedules, AZD1222 recipients who got a second dose at roughly 4 weeks were pooled with those who got a second dose at roughly 12 weeks. TCR sequencing was performed for more than 230 trial participants, of whom about 210 were given two doses of AZD1222 and around 26 were given two doses of MenACWY control vaccine. Trial participants were enrolled by age into subgroups of 18-55, 56-69 and 70-plus years, and roughly 150, 30 and 60 TCR-sequenced participants, respectively, were included in these subgroups.

Study-level results and caveats: Participants were mostly white British and included more females than males, and it was suggested by the authors that clonal diversity may have been underestimated. Conclusions about previously exposed vaccinees are limited, since just five or six AZD1222 recipients were seropositive for SARS-CoV-2 at baseline. Because no samples from the day 14 peak response were available, repertoires could be characterized only after the peak T cell response. The 56-69-year group was small, and its depth increase did not reach significance, likely because of low power. CD4 TCRs associated with the vaccine covered the entire spike protein, and the dominant responses were in regions 160-218 and 743-854. A significant rise in spike-specific TCR breadth and depth was observed after two AZD1222 doses relative to day 0 and relative to MenACWY recipients. Nearly half of unique spike-specific TCRs reportedly recognized epitopes outside regions mutated in the B.1.351 and B.1.1.7 variants.

Read against the paper, the sample's time point label means: baseline before first vaccination. The vaccinee samples were drawn from two UK trials, COV001 and COV002, one of which was a single-blind randomized controlled phase 2/3 trial testing AZD1222 (ChAdOx1 nCoV-19) in healthy adults. For TCRbeta chain sequencing, PBMC samples were collected from trial participants at day 0 and at day 28 after the second dose. CDR1 and CDR2 are drawn from the germline V gene: MGHDK, SYGVNS. The CDR3 runs 14 residues from the cysteine to the phenylalanine. Only CDR3 DNA is held: 42 bases, read in frame from base 1. Deletion took 2 bases off V and 7 bases off J, with a span of 14 bases between the germline ends. The CDR3 regions of human TCRbeta chains were subjected to immunosequencing. In the source study's methods: Repertoire TCRs were matched against a reference library of SARS-CoV-2-specific TCRs generated with the MIRA antigen-specificity platform. Breadth was defined as the fraction of unique TCRs that were SARS-CoV-2-associated. Depth was defined as the fraction of total T cells that were SARS-CoV-2-associated. Using the MIRA data, each spike-specific TCR was mapped to the spike region that the TCR reacts to and placed in a CD4 or CD8 class. Log10-transformed breadth and depth values were compared by one-way ANOVA with Sidak's multiple comparisons tests. In its TCRdb copy, this immuneACCESS table keeps in-frame sequences only and misses some clones. Where compared with another copy, unresolved V genes explain less than half of these, and the others have no known cause. The DNA gave D and trimming, while V, J and clone size come from that table. The sample contains 56,000 or so clones, 88% of them found a single time. The ten largest clones represent 14% to 15% of the sample.

The sequence derives from an adult in good health. This specimen was peripheral blood, taken on day 0 of AZD1222 vaccination. Recombination connected TRBV25-1 to TRBJ2-5, with no reliable assignment of the D segment. CDR3 protein: CASSEKFLSGTQYF. The nucleotide sequence reads TGTGCCAGCAGTGAAAAATTTTTAAGTGGGACCCAGTACTTC.